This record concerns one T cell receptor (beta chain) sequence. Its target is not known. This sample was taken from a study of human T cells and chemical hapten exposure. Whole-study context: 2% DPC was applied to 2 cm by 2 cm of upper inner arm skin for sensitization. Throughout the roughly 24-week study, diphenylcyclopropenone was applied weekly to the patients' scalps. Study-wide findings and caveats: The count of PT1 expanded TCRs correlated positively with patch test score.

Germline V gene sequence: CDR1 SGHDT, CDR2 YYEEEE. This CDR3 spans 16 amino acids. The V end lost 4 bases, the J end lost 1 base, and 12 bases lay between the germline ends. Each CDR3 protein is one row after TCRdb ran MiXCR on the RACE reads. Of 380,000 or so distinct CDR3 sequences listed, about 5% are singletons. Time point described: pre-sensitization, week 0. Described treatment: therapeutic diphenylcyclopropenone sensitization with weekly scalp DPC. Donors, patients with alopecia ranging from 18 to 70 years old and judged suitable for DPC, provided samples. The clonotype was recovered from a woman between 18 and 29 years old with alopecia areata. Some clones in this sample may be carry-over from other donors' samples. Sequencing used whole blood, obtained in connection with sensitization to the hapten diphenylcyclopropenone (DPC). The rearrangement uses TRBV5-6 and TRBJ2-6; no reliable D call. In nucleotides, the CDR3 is TGTGCCAGCAGCCAAGGGCCGGCGTCTGGGGCCAACGTCCTGACTTTC. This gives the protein CASSQGPASGANVLTF. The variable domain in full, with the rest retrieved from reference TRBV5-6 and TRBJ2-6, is DAGVTQSPTHLIKTRGQQVTLRCSPKSGHDTVSWYQQALGQGPQFIFQYYEEEERQRGNFPDRFSGHQFPNYSSELNVNALLLGDSALYLCASSQGPASGANVLTFGAGSRLTVL.